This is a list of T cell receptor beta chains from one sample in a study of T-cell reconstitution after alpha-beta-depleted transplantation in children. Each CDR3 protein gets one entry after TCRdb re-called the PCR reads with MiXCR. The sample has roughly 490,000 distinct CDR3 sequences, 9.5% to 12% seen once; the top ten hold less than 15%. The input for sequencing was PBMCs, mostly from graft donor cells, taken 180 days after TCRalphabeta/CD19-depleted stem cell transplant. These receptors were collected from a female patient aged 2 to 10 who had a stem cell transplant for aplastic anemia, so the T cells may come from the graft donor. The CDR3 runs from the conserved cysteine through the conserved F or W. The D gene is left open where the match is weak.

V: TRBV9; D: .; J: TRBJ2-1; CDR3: CASSEWSSDYNEQFF
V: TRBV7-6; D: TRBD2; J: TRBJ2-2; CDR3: CASSLQPGGITGELFF
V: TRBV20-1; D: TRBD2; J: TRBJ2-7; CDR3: CSARDDYQLSGRPSSYEQYF
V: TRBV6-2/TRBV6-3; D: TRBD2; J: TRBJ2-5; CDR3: CASSSRTSGNQETQYF
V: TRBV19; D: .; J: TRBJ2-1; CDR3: CASREGGSGTYYNEQFF
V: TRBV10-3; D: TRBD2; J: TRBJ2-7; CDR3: CATTGLAGGNEQYF
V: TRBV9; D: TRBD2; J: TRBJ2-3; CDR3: CASSVAPGLAGSTDTQYF
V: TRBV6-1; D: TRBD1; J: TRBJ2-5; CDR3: CASSRGQGTTQYF
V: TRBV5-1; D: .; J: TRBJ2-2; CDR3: CASSPQVRSNTGELFF
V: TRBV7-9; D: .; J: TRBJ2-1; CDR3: CASSLQGFSYNEQFF
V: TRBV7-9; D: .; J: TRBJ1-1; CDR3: CASSPSGIEAFF
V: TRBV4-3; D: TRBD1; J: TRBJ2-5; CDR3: CASSQDMGQGLETQYF
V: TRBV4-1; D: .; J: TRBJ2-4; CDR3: CASSQDPGARSSLRYF
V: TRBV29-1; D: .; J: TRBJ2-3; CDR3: CSVEVSRSTDTQYF
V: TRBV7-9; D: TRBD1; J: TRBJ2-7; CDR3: CASSLPITGGEQYF
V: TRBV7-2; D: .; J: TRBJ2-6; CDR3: CASSFKGGSGANVLTF
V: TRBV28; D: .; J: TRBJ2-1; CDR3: CASSPYAGHEQFF
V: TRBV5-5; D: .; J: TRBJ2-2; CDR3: CASSSLSRRNTGELFF
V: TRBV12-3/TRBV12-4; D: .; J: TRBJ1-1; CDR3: CASSQIGPLEAFF
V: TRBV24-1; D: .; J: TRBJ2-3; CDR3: CATGGNGDTQYF
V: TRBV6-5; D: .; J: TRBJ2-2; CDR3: CASSYGMNTGELFF
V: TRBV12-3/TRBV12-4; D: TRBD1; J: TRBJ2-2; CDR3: CASSPQGAQTGELFF
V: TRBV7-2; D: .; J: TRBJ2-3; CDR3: CASSLALGAGVDTQYF
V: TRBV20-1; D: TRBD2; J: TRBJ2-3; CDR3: CSARDWRGTSGRSDTQYF
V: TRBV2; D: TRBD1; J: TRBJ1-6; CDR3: CASIRGQGFNSPLHF
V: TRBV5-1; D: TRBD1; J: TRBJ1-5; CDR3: CASSSGQGVVEGNQPQHF
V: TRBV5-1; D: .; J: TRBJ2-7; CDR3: CASSLPTGGTIYEQYF
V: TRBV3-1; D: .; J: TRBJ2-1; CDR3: CASSQGFRVSSYNEQFF
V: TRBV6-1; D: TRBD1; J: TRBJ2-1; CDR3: CASSDRTGNNEQFF
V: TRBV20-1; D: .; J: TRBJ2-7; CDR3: CSATGRGTVYEQYF
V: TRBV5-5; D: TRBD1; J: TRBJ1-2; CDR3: CASSSDTGTVGYGYTF
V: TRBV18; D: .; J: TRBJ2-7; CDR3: CASSLQETTYEQYF
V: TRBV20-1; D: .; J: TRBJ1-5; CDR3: CSAQQGPNQPQHF
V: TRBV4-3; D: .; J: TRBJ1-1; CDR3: CASSQMPFRGANTEAFF
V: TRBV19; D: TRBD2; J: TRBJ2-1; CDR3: CASSPRRLAELSYNEQFF
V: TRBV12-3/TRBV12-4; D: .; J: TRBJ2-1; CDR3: CASIPGLQYNEQFF
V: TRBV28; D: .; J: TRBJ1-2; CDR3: CASSPGDLYGYTF
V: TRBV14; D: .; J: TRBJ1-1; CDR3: CASSHRGRMGTEAFF
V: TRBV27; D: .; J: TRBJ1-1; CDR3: CASRPTTEKGEAFF
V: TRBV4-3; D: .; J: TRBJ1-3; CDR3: CASSQDWADSGNTIYF
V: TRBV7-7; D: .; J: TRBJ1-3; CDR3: CASSLEGAGPSGNTIYF
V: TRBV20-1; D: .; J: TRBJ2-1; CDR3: CSARVPGLLWGEQFF
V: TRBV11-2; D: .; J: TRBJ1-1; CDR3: CASSLDTLETRSRRAFF
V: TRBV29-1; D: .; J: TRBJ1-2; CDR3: CSVGRGNYGYTF
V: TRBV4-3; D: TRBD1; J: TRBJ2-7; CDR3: CASSQGPTGGGDEQYF
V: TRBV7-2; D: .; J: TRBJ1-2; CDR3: CASSLVNNYGYTF
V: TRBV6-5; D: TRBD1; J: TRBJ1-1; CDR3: CASSSTIDRGNTEAFF
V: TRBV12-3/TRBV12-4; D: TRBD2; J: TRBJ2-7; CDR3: CASSFGGGSYEQYF
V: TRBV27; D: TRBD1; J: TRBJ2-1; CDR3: CASSLTGNNEQFF
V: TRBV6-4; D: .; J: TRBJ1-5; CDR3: CASSALLDAFYSGEKHQPQHF
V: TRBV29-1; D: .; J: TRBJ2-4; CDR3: CSVVGGYIQYF
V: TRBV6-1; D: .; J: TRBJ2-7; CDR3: CASSMTWGRSYEQYF
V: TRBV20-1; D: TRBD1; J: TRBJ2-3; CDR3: CSARVFGQGPDTQYF